These T cell receptor beta chains were read from a single sample in a study of cytomegalovirus exposure and HLA in healthy donors. This table comes from immunoSEQ multiplex PCR, and its TCRdb copy is limited to in-frame clones, with some not included. The sample lists 90,000 to 150,000 clones; approximately 87% were seen once. Sequenced material: PBMCs. The source of these receptors is a woman between 18 and 30 years old in good health and CMV-seropositive. CDR3s leave out the opening cysteine and the closing phenylalanine or tryptophan. A D gene is named only where the DNA matches it firmly.

V gene	J gene	D gene	CDR3 protein
TRBV25-1	TRBJ2-2	TRBD1	ASSEDRGGRELF
TRBV6-6	TRBJ1-1	TRBD1	ASSYDRGNTEAF
TRBV2	TRBJ2-1	TRBD2	ASTGTSGTFTGSEQF
TRBV25-1	TRBJ1-2	NA	ASSEFDFRGGYT
TRBV5-1	TRBJ1-1	NA	ASSLHGGLNTEAF
TRBV5-6	TRBJ2-5	TRBD2	ASSAYATSGGFQETQY
TRBV19	TRBJ2-1	NA	ASSLAAHEQF
TRBV6-6	TRBJ1-2	NA	ASSYSSVGDGYT
TRBV29-1	TRBJ1-2	NA	SVEAPGMNYGYT
TRBV6-5	TRBJ1-1	NA	ASSYSPGDNTEAF
TRBV7-8	TRBJ2-5	NA	ASTLLGEPHPRY
TRBV5-1	TRBJ2-7	NA	ASTREGQTYEQY
TRBV19	TRBJ1-2	NA	ASSIDREEGYT
TRBV9	TRBJ1-6	TRBD1	ASSVGVRTGLNSPLH
TRBV6-6	TRBJ1-1	NA	ASSYSGGNTEAF
TRBV2	TRBJ1-1	NA	ASSESIDLNTEAF
TRBV13	TRBJ2-7	NA	ASSLGLSDYEQY
TRBV7-9	TRBJ2-7	NA	ASSLRDSTYEQY
TRBV25-1	TRBJ2-1	NA	ASSEWGGRRGNEQF
TRBV12-5	TRBJ1-6	TRBD1	ASGLATGWPYNSPLH
TRBV27	TRBJ2-7	NA	ASSLAGASYEQY
TRBV18	TRBJ1-2	NA	ASSPGQRAGYT
TRBV18	TRBJ1-4	NA	ASSLPIGQPGREKLF
TRBV12-5	TRBJ1-2	NA	ASGLVDATVTNYGYT
TRBV10-3	TRBJ2-7	TRBD1	AISPGQGIGEQY
TRBV29-1	TRBJ2-5	TRBD2	SVTGGTRDQETQY
TRBV5-6	TRBJ2-7	NA	ASSFQQSSYEQY
TRBV4-3	TRBJ2-3	NA	ASSPEVNAWSTDTQY
TRBV18	TRBJ2-5	TRBD1	ASSSGQGTETQY
TRBV27	TRBJ2-1	TRBD2	ASGSGIHNEQF
TRBV18	TRBJ1-1	TRBD1	ASSRYPTGEGDTEAF